Following are 10 T cell receptor beta chains from one sample sequenced in a study of blood T cell repertoires in COVID-19. Clones were read by immunoSEQ multiplex PCR, and TCRdb kept only the in-frame ones, dropping some. The sample consists of more than 90,000 clones, around 84% of them appearing once. Source material: peripheral blood. These receptors originate from a woman in her 70s with active or convalescent COVID-19.

The J gene is TRBJ2-2, the V gene TRBV24-1, with TRBD2 identical over 7 bases. V shed 5 bases and J 4 bases; nucleotides not matched to a gene: 9. Germline V gives CDR1 KGHDR, CDR2 SFDVKD. CDR3 size: 16 residues. The CDR3, as DNA: TGTGCCACCAGTGGTGGGAAGCGGGGTGCCACCGGGGAGCTGTTTTTT. Protein product: CATSGGKRGATGELFF.

The chain is built from TRBV18 and TRBJ2-3; 10 bases are a match to TRBD2. Germline CDR1 is KGHSH and CDR2 is LQKENI. V was clipped by 2 bases and J by 1 base; unmatched bases: 3. The CDR3 totals 16 residues. CDR3 loop: CASSPELAGGTDTQYF. The CDR3 nucleotides read TGTGCCAGCTCACCAGAGCTAGCGGGGGGCACAGATACGCAGTATTTT.

This clone was seen a few times. The V call is TRBV15, the J call TRBJ1-5; TRBD1 agrees at 11 bases. Germline values: CDR1 LNHNV, CDR2 YYDKDF (reference sequence). The V gene end was trimmed by 3 bases and the J gene end by 3 bases; junction bases not matched to a gene: 4. This CDR3 comprises 16 residues. CDR3 bases: TGTGCCACCAGCAGTTGGGACAGGGGGATCAATCAGCCCCAGCATTTT. As protein: CATSSWDRGINQPQHF. Complete variable domain (other parts from reference TRBV15 and TRBJ1-5): DAMVIQNPRYQVTQFGKPVTLSCSQTLNHNVMYWYQQKSSQAPKLLFHYYDKDFNNEADTPDNFQSRRPNTSFCFLDIRSPGLGDTAMYLCATSSWDRGINQPQHFGDGTRLSIL.

As concerns this clone: In the same sample, other DNA sequences code for this CDR3. V usage is TRBV7-2 and J usage is TRBJ2-3; tentatively, D is TRBD1 (5 bases). Per germline, CDR1 SGHTA and CDR2 FQGNSA. This CDR3 region has 13 residues. Trimming cost V 1 base and J 5 bases, with 7 bases left between them. DNA for the CDR3: TGTGCCAGCAGCTTAGTTAGGGGAGATACGCAGTATTTT. It codes for CASSLVRGDTQYF.

This sequence joins TRBV2 and TRBJ1-1, with D uncertain. V was pared by 6 bases and J by 10 bases, with 12 bases between. Per the germline V gene, CDR1 is SNHLY and CDR2 is FYNNEI. This CDR3 spans 11 amino acids. CDR3 coding DNA: TGTGCCAGCAGGGGTTGGGAGGGAGCTTTCTTT. This translates into CASRGWEGAFF.

This chain links TRBV7-9 with TRBJ2-7; possible D gene TRBD2, 5 bases. Germline CDR1 reads SEHNR; CDR2 reads FQNEAQ (reference sequence). This CDR3 region has 14 residues. The germline V and J ends were trimmed by 5 bases and 1 base, with 12 bases remaining between them. This chain's CDR3 is CASSHPRDSYEQYF. The CDR3 DNA sequence: TGTGCCAGCAGCCACCCCCGGGATTCCTACGAGCAGTACTTC.

The genes are TRBV28 and TRBJ2-5; 12 bases agree with TRBD2. This CDR3 has 15 amino acids. Germline assignment: CDR1 MDHEN and CDR2 SYDVKM. V was clipped by 1 base and J by 6 bases; unmatched bases: 3. CDR3 residues: CASSLSSGGAQTQYF. The CDR3 nucleotides read TGTGCCAGCAGTTTATCTAGCGGGGGGGCCCAGACCCAGTACTTC.

The rearrangement links TRBV7-2 to TRBJ2-3; D is unresolved. CDR3 length: 14 residues. CDR1 is SGHTA, CDR2 FQGNSA, per germline. Trimming removed 2 bases at V and 1 base at J, with 7 bases between. CDR3 sequence reads: CASSLSYGTDTQYF. The CDR3 DNA sequence: TGTGCCAGCAGCTTATCGTATGGCACAGATACGCAGTATTTT.

The chain couples TRBV5-1 to TRBJ2-3; 10 bases are shared with TRBD2. V was clipped by 5 bases and J by 1 base; unmatched bases: 7. The CDR3 covers 16 residues. Germline assignment: CDR1 SGHRS and CDR2 YFSETQ. CDR3 protein: CASRYPGTSGTDTQYF. DNA of the CDR3: TGCGCCAGCAGGTACCCCGGGACTAGCGGCACAGATACGCAGTATTTT.

CDR3 loop: CDRNRDWEYEQYF. The CDR3 bases are TGTGACCGAAACCGGGACTGGGAATACGAGCAGTACTTC. The V gene is TRBV30, the J gene TRBJ2-7; D is possibly TRBD2 (6 bases). This CDR3 has 13 residues. Germline V CDR1 and CDR2: GTSNPN, SVGIG (reference sequence).